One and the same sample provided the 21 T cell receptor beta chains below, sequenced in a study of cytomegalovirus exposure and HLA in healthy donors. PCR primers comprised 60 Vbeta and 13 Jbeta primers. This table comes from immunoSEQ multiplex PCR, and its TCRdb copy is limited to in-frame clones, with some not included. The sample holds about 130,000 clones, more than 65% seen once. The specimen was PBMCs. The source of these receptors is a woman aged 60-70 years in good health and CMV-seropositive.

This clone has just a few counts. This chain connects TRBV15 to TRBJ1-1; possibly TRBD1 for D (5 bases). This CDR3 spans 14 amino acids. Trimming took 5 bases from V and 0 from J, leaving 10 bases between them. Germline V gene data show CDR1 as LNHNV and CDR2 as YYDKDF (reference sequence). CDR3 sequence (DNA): TGTGCCACCAGCGACAGCCACATGAACACTGAAGCTTTCTTT. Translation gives CATSDSHMNTEAFF.

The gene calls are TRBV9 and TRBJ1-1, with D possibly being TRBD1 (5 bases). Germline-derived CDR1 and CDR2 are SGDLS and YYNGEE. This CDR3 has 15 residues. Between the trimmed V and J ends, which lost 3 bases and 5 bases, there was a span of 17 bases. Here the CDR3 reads CASSADLRGGTEAFF. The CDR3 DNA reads TGTGCCAGCAGCGCCGACCTGAGGGGAGGGACTGAAGCTTTCTTT.

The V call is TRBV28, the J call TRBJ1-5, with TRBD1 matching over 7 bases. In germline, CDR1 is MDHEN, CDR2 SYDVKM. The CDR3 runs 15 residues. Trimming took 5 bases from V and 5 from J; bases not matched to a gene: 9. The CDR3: CASSPEQGRYQPQHF. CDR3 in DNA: TGTGCCAGCAGTCCGGAACAGGGGCGGTATCAGCCCCAGCATTTT.

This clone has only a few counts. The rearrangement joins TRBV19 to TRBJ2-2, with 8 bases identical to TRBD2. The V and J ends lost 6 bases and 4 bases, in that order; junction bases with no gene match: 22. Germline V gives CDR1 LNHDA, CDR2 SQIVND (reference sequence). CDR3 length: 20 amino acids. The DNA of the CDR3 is TGTGCCAGTAGGAACCCCTCGGGGCGGGGGGAAACGTCGAGCACCGGGGAGCTGTTTTTT. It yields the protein CASRNPSGRGETSSTGELFF.

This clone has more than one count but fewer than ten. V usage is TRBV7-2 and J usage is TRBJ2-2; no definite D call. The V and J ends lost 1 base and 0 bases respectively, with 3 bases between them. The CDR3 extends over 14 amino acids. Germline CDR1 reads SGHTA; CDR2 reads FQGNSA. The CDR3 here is CASSLDSNTGELFF. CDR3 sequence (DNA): TGTGCCAGCAGCTTAGACTCGAACACCGGGGAGCTGTTTTTT.

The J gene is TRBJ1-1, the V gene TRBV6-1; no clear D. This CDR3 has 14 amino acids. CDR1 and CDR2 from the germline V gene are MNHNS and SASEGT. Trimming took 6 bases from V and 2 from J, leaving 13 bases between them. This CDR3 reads CASRAVQVNTEAFF. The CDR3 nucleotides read TGTGCCAGCAGGGCGGTCCAAGTAAACACTGAAGCTTTCTTT.

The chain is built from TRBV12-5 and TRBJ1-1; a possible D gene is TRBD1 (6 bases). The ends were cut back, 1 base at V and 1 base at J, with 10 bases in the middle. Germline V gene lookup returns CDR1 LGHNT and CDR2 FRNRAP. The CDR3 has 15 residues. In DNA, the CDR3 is TGTGCTAGTGGTTTGGAAGAGGGACAGAACACTGAAGCTTTCTTT. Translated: CASGLEEGQNTEAFF.

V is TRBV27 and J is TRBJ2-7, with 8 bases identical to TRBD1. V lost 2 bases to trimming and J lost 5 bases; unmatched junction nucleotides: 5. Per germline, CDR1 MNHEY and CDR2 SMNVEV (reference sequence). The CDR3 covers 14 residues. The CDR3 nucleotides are TGTGCCAGCAGTTTACCGGACAGGGTGCACGAGCAGTACTTC. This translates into CASSLPDRVHEQYF.

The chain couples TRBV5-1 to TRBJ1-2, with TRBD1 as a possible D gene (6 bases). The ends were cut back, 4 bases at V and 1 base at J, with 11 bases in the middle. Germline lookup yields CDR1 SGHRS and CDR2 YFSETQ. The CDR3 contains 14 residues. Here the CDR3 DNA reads TGCGCCAGCAGCGCGGGGGCGGGTAACTATGGCTACACCTTC. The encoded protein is CASSAGAGNYGYTF.

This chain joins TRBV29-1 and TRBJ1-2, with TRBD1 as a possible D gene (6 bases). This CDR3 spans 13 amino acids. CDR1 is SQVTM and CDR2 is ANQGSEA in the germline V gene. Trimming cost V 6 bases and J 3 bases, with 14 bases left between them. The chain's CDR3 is CSVQGRGDYGYTF. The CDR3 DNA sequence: TGCAGCGTGCAGGGGCGAGGAGACTATGGCTACACCTTC.

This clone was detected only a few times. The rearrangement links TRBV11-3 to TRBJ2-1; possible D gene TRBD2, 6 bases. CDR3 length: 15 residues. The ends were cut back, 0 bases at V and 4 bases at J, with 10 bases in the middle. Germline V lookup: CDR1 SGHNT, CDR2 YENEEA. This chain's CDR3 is CASSLDPSAYNEQFF. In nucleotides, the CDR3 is TGTGCCAGCAGCTTAGATCCTAGCGCTTACAATGAGCAGTTCTTC.

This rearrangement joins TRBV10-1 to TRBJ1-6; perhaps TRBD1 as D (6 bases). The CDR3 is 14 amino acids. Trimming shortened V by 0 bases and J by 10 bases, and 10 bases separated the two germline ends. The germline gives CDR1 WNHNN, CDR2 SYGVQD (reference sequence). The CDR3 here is CASSESQGLSPLHF. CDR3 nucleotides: TGCGCCAGCAGTGAGTCACAGGGTTTGTCACCCCTCCACTTT.

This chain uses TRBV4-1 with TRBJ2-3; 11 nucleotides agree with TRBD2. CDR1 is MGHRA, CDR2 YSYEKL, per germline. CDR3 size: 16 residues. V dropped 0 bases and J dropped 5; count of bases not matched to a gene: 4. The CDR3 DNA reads TGCGCCAGCAGCCAAGATGGTAGCGGGGGGGGAGATACGCAGTATTTT. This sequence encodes CASSQDGSGGGDTQYF.

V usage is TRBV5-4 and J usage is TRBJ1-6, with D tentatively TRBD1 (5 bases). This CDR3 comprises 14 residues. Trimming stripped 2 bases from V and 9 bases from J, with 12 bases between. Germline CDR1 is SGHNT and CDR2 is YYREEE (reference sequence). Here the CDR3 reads CASSLAGGISPLHF. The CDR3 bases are TGTGCCAGCAGCTTAGCCGGGGGAATTTCACCCCTCCACTTT.

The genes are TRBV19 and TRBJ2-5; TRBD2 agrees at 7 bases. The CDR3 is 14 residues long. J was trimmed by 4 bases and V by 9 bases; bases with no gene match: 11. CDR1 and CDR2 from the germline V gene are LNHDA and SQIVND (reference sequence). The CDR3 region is CASNPSGALETQYF. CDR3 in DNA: TGTGCCAGCAACCCGAGCGGGGCGCTAGAGACCCAGTACTTC.

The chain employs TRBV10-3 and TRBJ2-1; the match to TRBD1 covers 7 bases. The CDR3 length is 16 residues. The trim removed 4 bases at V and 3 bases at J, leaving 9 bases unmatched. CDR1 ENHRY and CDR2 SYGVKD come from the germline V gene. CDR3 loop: CAISAPTGMNYNEQFF. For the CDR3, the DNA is TGTGCCATCAGTGCCCCGACAGGGATGAACTACAATGAGCAGTTCTTC.

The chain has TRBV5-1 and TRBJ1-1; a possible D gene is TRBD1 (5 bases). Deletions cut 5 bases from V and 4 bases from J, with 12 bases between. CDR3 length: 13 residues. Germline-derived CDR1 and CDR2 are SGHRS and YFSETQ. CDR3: CASSLGGGTEAFF. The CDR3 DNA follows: TGCGCCAGCAGTCTTGGGGGGGGCACTGAAGCTTTCTTT.

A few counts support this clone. The CDR3 protein is CASWGGSGGTDTQYF. CDR3 bases: TGCGCCAGCTGGGGAGGGAGCGGGGGCACAGATACGCAGTATTTT. This chain links TRBV5-1 with TRBJ2-3; 7 nucleotides match TRBD2. The CDR3 loop spans 15 amino acids. Germline-derived CDR1 and CDR2 are SGHRS and YFSETQ. The V segment lost 7 bases and the J segment 1 base; nucleotides outside the gene matches: 9.

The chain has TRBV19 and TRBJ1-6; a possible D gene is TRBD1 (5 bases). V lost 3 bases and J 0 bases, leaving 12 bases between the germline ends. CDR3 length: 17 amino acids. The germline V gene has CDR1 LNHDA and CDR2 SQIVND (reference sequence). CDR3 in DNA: TGTGCCAGTAGTATTTCAGGGATCAACTCCTATAATTCACCCCTCCACTTT. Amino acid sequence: CASSISGINSYNSPLHF. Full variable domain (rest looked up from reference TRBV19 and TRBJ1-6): DGGITQSPKYLFRKEGQNVTLSCEQNLNHDAMYWYRQDPGQGLRLIYYSQIVNDFQKGDIAEGYSVSREKKESFPLTVTSAQKNPTAFYLCASSISGINSYNSPLHFGNGTRLTVT.

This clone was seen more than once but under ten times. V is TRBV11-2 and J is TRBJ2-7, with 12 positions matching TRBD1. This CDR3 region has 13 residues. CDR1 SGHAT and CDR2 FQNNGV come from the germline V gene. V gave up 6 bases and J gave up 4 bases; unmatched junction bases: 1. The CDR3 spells CASRGQGAYEQYF. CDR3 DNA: TGTGCCAGCAGGGGACAGGGGGCTTACGAGCAGTACTTC.

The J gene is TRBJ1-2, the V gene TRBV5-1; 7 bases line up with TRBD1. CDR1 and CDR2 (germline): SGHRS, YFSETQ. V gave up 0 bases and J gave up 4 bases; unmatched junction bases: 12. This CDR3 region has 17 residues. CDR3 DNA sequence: TGCGCCAGCAGCTTGGCTTTGTCTGACAGGGAAGTCTATGGCTACACCTTC. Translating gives CASSLALSDREVYGYTF.